This TCR beta chain was identified in a study of cytomegalovirus exposure and HLA in healthy donors. Study-wide background: A prior analysis found around 110 million unique TCR beta sequences from 150 million to 200 million T cells.

Findings and limits, study-wide: About 87% or about 30% of the time was how often most TCR beta V segments were productive, according to an earlier analysis.

Concerning this clone: As yet, its antigen is unknown. The same CDR3 also results from other DNA sequences found in this sample.

PCR primers comprised 60 Vbeta and 13 Jbeta primers. The method was immunoSEQ multiplex PCR; TCRdb's version includes in-frame clones alone and lacks a portion of them. The sample yields over 150,000 clones, 75% to 85% seen once. Losses at the gene ends were 3 bases for V and 6 bases for J; bases not matched to a gene: 7. This CDR3 has 14 amino acids. The germline gives CDR1 LNHDA, CDR2 SQIVND (reference sequence). The chain carries TRBV19 and TRBJ1-1; 7 bases align to TRBD1. This receptor was taken from a boy between 5 and 17 years old in good health and CMV-seronegative. The sample consisted of PBMCs. The CDR3 sequence is CASSITQGSAEAFF. The CDR3 bases are TGTGCCAGTAGTATTACACAGGGGTCCGCTGAAGCTTTCTTT.